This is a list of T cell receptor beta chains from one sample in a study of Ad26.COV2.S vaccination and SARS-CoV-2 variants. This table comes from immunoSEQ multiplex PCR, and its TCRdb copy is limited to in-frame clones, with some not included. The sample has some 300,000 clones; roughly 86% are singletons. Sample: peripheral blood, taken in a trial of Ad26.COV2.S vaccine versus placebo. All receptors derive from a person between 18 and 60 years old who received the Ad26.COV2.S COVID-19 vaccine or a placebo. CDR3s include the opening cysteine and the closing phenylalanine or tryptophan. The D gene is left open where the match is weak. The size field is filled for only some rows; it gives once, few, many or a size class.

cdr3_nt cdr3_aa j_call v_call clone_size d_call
TGTGCCAGCAGCCTTCTGGACAGCCAAGAGACCCAGTACTTC CASSLLDSQETQYF TRBJ2-5 TRBV3-1/TRBV3-2 - -
TGTGCCAGCAGCTTATCGGAAAACAATGAGCAGTTCTTC CASSLSENNEQFF TRBJ2-1 TRBV11-3 - -
TGTGCCAGCAGCGTAGAGGTCCGGGGGGGCAGTCACACCGGGGAGCTGTTTTTT CASSVEVRGGSHTGELFF TRBJ2-2 TRBV9 - TRBD2
TGTGCCAGCAGTTTAGGGTTAGCCTATGGCTACACCTTC CASSLGLAYGYTF TRBJ1-2 TRBV12-3/TRBV12-4 - -
TGTGCCATCAGTGAGCCCGGGCCCTACGAGCAGTACTTC CAISEPGPYEQYF TRBJ2-7 TRBV10-3 - -
TGTGCCACCCTCGGACACCGGAACACCGGGGAGCTGTTTTTT CATLGHRNTGELFF TRBJ2-2 TRBV19 - -
TGCGCCAGCAGTCAATCCGGGTTGACAGGGAAGGCGACAGATACGCAGTATTTT CASSQSGLTGKATDTQYF TRBJ2-3 TRBV23-1 - TRBD1
TGTGCCAGCAGTTGGGGCTTGGGGGAAAAACTGTTTTTT CASSWGLGEKLFF TRBJ1-4 TRBV12-3/TRBV12-4 - -
TGTGCCAGCAGCCTTAGGGCCTATGGCTACACCTTC CASSLRAYGYTF TRBJ1-2 TRBV7-9 - -
TGTGCCAGCAGTTTAAGGGCGACCCCCGAGCAGTACTTC CASSLRATPEQYF TRBJ2-7 TRBV12-3/TRBV12-4 - -
TGTGCCACCCAACAGGGGACGAACACTGAAGCTTTCTTT CATQQGTNTEAFF TRBJ1-1 TRBV7-8 - TRBD1
TGTGCCTGGAGTACCGGGGACCGACAGGGTAACGAGCAGTACTTC CAWSTGDRQGNEQYF TRBJ2-7 TRBV30 - TRBD1
TGTGCCAGTAGTCTCCGGGACAGTTACGAGCAGTACTTC CASSLRDSYEQYF TRBJ2-7 TRBV19 - TRBD1
TGTGCCACCTCAAGGACTAGCGGGGGGGCCTACGAGCAGTACTTC CATSRTSGGAYEQYF TRBJ2-7 TRBV19 - TRBD2
TGCGCCAGCAGCCAAGGAATGCGGGGTCGGGCGAACACTGAAGCTTTCTTT CASSQGMRGRANTEAFF TRBJ1-1 TRBV4-1 - -
TGTGCCAGCAGCCGCGACCTCGGGAACACTGAAGCTTTCTTT CASSRDLGNTEAFF TRBJ1-1 TRBV14 - -
TGTGCCAGCAGTCAAGACAGGGGAATCACTGAAGCTTTCTTT CASSQDRGITEAFF TRBJ1-1 TRBV7-2 once TRBD1
TGTGCCAGCAGCCAAGAAAGCCCGCGGACAGGGGCGTGCGAGCAGTACTTC CASSQESPRTGACEQYF TRBJ2-7 TRBV3-1/TRBV3-2 - TRBD1
TGTGCCAGCAGCTCCTGGGACAGGGGACTCATGAACACTGAAGCTTTCTTT CASSSWDRGLMNTEAFF TRBJ1-1 TRBV7-9 few TRBD1
TGCGCCAGCAGCTTGGTGGCAGGGGCTGACACTGAAGCTTTCTTT CASSLVAGADTEAFF TRBJ1-1 TRBV5-1 - -